The clone carrying this T cell receptor (beta chain) was detected many times. Its specificity is not known. CDR3 size: 15 residues. Trimming removed 7 bases from V and 4 bases from J, with 19 bases in between. The germline CDR1 and CDR2 sequences are MNHEY and SVGAGI. The entry originates in a study of T cells in Graves' hyperthyroidism and ophthalmopathy. The overall study: Before any treatment, at initial diagnosis, peripheral blood was collected.

There were TCR beta CDR3 regions amplified from RNA transcripts. Initially, a first-round RT-PCR of the TCR CDR3 employed the HTBI primer set. TCRdb recomputed calls from the multiplex PCR reads with MiXCR, one row per CDR3 protein. This sample yields 700,000 to 850,000 distinct CDR3 sequences, of which under 45% are seen a single time; roughly 30% belongs to the top ten. Overall study results and limits: Ophthalmopathy got predicted by the model a median roughly 6.4 months before its onset. Classification by a 13 V-J model distinguished ophthalmopathy from stable hyperthyroidism.

Graves' hyperthyroidism without ophthalmopathy progression within 18 months was termed stable. Sequenced: blood. The TCR sequence derives from a woman aged 40 to 50 with Graves' hyperthyroidism. The chain is built from TRBV6-5 and TRBJ1-1, with unresolved D. The CDR3 loop is CASIIAPDVGTEAFF. The CDR3 bases are TGTGCCAGCATTATAGCTCCGGACGTGGGCACTGAAGCTTTCTTT.